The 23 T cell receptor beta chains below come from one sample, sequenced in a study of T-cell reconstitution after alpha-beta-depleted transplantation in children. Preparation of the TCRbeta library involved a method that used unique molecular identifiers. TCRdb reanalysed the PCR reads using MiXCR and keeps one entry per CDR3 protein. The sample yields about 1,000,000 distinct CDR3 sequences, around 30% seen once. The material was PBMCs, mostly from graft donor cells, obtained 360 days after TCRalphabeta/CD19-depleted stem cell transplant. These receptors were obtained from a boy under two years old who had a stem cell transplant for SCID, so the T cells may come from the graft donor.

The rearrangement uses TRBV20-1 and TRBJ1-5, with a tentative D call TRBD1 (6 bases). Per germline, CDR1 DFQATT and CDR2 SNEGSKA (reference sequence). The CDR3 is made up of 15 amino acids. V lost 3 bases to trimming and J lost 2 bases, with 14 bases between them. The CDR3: CSASRGRGGNQPQHF. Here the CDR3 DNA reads TGCAGTGCTAGCAGGGGCCGTGGGGGCAATCAGCCCCAGCATTTT.

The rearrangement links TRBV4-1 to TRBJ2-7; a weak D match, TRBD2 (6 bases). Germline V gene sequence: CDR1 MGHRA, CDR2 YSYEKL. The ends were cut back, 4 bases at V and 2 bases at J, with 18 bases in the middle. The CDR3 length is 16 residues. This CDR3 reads CASSPEGLDGTYEQYF. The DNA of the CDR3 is TGCGCCAGCAGCCCGGAGGGGTTGGACGGAACCTACGAGCAGTACTTC.

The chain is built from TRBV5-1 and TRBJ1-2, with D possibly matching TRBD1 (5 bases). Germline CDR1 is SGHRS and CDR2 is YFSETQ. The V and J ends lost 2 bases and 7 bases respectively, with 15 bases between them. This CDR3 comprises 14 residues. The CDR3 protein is CASSFGTPQGGYTF. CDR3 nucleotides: TGCGCCAGCAGCTTCGGAACTCCCCAGGGTGGCTACACCTTC. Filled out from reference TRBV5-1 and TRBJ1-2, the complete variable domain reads KAGVTQTPRYLIKTRGQQVTLSCSPISGHRSVSWYQQTPGQGLQFLFEYFSETQRNKGNFPGRFSGRQFSNSRSEMNVSTLELGDSALYLCASSFGTPQGGYTFGSGTRLTVV.

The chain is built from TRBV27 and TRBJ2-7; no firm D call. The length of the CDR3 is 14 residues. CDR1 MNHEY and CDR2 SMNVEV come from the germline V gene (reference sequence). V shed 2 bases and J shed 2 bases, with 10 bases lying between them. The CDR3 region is CASSLRADAYEQYF. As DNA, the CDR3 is TGTGCCAGCAGTTTAAGGGCAGACGCCTACGAGCAGTACTTC.

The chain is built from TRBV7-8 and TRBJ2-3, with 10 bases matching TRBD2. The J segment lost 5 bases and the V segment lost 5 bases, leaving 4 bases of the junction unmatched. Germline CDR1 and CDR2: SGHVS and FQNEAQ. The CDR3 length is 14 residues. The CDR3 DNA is TGTGCCAGCAGCCGGACTAGCGGACGAGATACGCAGTATTTT. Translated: CASSRTSGRDTQYF.

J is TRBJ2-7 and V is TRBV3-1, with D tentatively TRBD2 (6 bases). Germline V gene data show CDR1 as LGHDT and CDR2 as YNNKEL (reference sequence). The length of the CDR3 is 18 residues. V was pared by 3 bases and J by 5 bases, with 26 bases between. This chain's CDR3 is CASSHPLPAGSMSDEQYF. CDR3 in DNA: TGTGCCAGCAGCCACCCACTGCCGGCCGGGAGCATGTCGGACGAGCAGTACTTC.

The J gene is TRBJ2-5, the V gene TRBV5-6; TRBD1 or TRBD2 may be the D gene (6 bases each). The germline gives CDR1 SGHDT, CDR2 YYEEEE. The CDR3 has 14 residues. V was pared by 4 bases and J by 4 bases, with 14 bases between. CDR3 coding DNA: TGTGCCAGCAGCGCGGAGGGGGGCGTAGAGACCCAGTACTTC. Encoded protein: CASSAEGGVETQYF.

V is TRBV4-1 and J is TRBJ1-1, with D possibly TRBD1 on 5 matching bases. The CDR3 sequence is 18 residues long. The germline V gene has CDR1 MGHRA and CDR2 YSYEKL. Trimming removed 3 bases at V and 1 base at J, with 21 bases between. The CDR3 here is CASSQNNRLTPRNTEAFF. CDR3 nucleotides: TGCGCCAGCAGCCAGAACAACAGGCTCACCCCCAGGAACACTGAAGCTTTCTTT.

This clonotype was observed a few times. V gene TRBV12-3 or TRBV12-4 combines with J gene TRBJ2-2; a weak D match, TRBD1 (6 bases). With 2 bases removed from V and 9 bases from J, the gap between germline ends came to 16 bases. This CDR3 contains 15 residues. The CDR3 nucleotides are TGTGCCAGCAGTTTAACCAGGGGTCATTCGCGGGAGCTGTTTTTT. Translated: CASSLTRGHSRELFF.

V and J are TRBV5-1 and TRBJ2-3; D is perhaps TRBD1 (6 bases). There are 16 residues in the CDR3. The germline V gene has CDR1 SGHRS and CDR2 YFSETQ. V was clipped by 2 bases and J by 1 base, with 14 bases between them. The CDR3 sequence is CASSLSTRQGTDTQYF. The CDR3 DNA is TGCGCCAGCAGCTTAAGCACCCGACAGGGCACAGATACGCAGTATTTT.

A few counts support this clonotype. The CDR3 DNA reads TGCAGTGCTTGGGGTAACACTGAAGCTTTCTTT. Its protein is CSAWGNTEAFF. The chain recombines TRBV20-1 with TRBJ1-1; D gene ambiguous. Germline CDR1 and CDR2: DFQATT and SNEGSKA (reference sequence). Trimming left V 5 bases short and J 2 bases short, with 6 bases between. CDR3 length equals 11 residues.

The CDR3 nucleotides read TGTGCCAGCAGTAGGACAGGGCTTTCCACAGATACGCAGTATTTT. Its protein is CASSRTGLSTDTQYF. The chain combines TRBV7-2 with TRBJ2-3; 8 bases line up with TRBD1. Germline CDR1 and CDR2: SGHTA and FQGNSA. The ends lost 6 bases at V and 2 bases at J; junction bases unmatched: 7. The CDR3 totals 15 residues.

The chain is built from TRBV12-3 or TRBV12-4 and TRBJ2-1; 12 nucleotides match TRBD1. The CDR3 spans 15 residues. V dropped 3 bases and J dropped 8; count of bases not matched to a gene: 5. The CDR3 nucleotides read TGTGCCAGCAGTTTCTCCGGGACAGGGGGCCATGAGCAGTTCTTC. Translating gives CASSFSGTGGHEQFF.

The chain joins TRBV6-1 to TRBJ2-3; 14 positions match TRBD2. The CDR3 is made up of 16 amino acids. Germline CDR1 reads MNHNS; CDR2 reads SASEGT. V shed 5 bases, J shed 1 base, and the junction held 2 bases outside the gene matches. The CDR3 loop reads CASSKTSGGGTDTQYF. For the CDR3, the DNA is TGTGCCAGCAGTAAGACTAGCGGGGGGGGCACAGATACGCAGTATTTT.

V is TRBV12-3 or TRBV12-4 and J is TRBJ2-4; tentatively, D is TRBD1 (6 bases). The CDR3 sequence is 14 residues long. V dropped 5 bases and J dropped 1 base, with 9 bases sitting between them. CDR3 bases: TGTGCCAGCAGTGACACAGGGGCCAAAAACATTCAGTACTTC. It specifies CASSDTGAKNIQYF.

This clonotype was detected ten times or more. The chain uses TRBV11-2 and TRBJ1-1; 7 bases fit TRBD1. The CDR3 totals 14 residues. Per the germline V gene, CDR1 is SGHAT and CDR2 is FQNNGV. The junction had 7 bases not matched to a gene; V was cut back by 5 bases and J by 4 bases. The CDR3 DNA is TGTGCCAGCAGCCCCCAGGGGGAGGTCACTGAAGCTTTCTTT. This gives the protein CASSPQGEVTEAFF. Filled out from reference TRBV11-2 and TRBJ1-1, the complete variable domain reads EAGVAQSPRYKIIEKRQSVAFWCNPISGHATLYWYQQILGQGPKLLIQFQNNGVVDDSQLPKDRFSAERLKGVDSTLKIQPAKLEDSAVYLCASSPQGEVTEAFFGQGTRLTVV.

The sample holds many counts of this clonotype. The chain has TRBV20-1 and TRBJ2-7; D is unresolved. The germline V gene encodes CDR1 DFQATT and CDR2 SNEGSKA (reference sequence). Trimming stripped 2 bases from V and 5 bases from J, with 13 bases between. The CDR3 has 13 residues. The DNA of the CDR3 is TGCAGTGCTAGATCGGTACACCGGGACGAGCAGTACTTC. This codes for CSARSVHRDEQYF.

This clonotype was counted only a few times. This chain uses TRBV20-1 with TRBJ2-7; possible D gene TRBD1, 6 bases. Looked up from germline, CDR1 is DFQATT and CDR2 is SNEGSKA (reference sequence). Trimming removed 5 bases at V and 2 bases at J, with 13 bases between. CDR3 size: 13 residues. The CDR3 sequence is CSAVGTYPYEQYF. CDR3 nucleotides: TGCAGTGCTGTGGGGACATACCCCTACGAGCAGTACTTC.

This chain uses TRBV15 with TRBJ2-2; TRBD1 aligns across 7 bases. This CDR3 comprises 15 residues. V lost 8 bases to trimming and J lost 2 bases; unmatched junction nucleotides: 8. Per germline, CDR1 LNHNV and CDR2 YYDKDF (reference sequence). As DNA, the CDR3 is TGTGCCACCCAATCGGGACAGCTCAACACCGGGGAGCTGTTTTTT. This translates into CATQSGQLNTGELFF.

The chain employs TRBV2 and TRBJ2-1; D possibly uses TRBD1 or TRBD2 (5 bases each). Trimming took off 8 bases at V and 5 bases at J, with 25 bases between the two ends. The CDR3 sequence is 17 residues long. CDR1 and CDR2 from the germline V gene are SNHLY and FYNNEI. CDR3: CASRGTRKSPLNNEQFF. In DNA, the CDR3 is TGTGCCAGCCGTGGGACCAGGAAATCCCCGCTAAACAATGAGCAGTTCTTC.

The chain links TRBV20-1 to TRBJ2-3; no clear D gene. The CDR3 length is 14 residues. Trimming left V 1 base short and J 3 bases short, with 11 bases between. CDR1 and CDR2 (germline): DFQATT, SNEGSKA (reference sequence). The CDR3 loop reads CSARVHRRTDTQYF. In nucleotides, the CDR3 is TGCAGTGCTAGAGTTCATCGGCGGACAGATACGCAGTATTTT.

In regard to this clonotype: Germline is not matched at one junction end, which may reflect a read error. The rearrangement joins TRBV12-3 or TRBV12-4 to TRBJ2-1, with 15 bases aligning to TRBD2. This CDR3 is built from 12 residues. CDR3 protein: CASSPAGLAGGF. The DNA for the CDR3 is TGTGCCAGCAGTCCCGCTGGACTAGCGGGGGGGTTC.

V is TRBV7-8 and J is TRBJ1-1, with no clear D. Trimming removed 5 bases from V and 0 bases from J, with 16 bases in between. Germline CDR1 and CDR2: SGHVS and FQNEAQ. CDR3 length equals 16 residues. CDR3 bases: TGTGCCAGCAGCCTAGAAGGTGGTGGGATGAACACTGAAGCTTTCTTT. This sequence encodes CASSLEGGGMNTEAFF. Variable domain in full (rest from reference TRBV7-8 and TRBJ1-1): GAGVSQSPRYKVAKRGQDVALRCDPISGHVSLFWYQQALGQGPEFLTYFQNEAQLDKSGLPSDRFFAERPEGSVSTLKIQRTQQEDSAVYLCASSLEGGGMNTEAFFGQGTRLTVV.